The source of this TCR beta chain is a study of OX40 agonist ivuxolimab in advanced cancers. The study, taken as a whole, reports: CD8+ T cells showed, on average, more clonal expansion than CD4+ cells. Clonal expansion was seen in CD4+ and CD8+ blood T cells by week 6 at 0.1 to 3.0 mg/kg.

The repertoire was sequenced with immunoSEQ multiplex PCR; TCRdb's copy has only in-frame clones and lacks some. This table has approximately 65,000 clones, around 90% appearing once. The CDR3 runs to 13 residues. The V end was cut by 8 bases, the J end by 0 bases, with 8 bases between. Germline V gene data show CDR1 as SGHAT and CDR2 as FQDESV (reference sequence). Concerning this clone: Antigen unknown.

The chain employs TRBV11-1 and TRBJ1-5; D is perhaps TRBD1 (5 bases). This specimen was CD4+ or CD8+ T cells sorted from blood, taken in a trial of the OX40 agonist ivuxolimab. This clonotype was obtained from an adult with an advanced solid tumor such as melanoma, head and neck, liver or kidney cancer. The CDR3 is CASSRGSNQPQHF. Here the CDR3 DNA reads TGTGCCAGCTCTAGGGGTAGCAATCAGCCCCAGCATTTT.